This entry is about one T cell receptor beta chain. Antigen specificity is unknown. This CDR3 spans 11 amino acids. Germline V lookup: CDR1 SQVTM, CDR2 ANQGSEA. V gave up 7 bases and J gave up 6 bases, with 13 bases separating them. The assay was immunoSEQ multiplex PCR, and TCRdb's table has in-frame clones only and misses some. Of approximately 74,000 clones in the sample, about 89% were seen once. The data were obtained in a study of OX40 agonist ivuxolimab in advanced cancers. Study-wide background: Treatment received earlier with anti-PD-1, anti-PD-L1 or anti-CTLA-4 agents was allowed, and 40% had some.

Whole-study findings and limits: Patients who responded partially at 0.1-3.0 mg/kg showed clonal expansion ranking among the lowest.

Here the sequenced sample was CD4+ or CD8+ T cells sorted from blood, taken in a trial of the OX40 agonist ivuxolimab. The chain is built from TRBV29-1 and TRBJ2-7; D is perhaps TRBD1 (6 bases). This TCR derives from an adult with an advanced solid tumor such as melanoma, head and neck, liver or kidney cancer. As DNA, the CDR3 is TGCAGCGGGTCGACAGGATTCGAGCAGTACTTC. This encodes CSGSTGFEQYF.